This TCR beta chain is drawn from a study of T cells in Graves' hyperthyroidism and ophthalmopathy. The source material, RNA transcripts, was used to amplify TCR beta CDR3 regions. The HTBI primer set was used in a first-round RT-PCR of the TCR CDR3. TCRdb independently ran MiXCR on the multiplex PCR reads; one entry per CDR3 protein. Of around 580,000 distinct CDR3 sequences listed, approximately 16% are singletons. CDR1 and CDR2 from the germline V gene are LNHDA and SQIVND (reference sequence). Trimming took 3 bases from V and 5 from J, leaving 5 bases between them. The CDR3 covers 12 residues. Hyperthyroidism of Graves' type that showed no ophthalmopathy progression within 18 months was stable.

Sequencing used blood. The chain employs TRBV19 and TRBJ1-5; TRBD1 might be the D (5 bases). The sequence derives from a woman aged 18-29 years with Graves' hyperthyroidism. The CDR3 sequence is CASSIRDQPQHF. The CDR3 bases are TGTGCCAGTAGTATCAGGGATCAGCCCCAGCATTTT.